Listed here are 7 T cell receptor beta chains from one sample, sequenced in a study of T cells after yellow fever vaccination. TCRdb ran MiXCR on the 5' RACE reads and lists one entry per CDR3 protein. The repertoire holds 300,000 or so distinct CDR3 sequences, with around 10% as singletons. Sequenced here: CD4+ T cells sorted from PBMCs, sampled 5 days after the yellow fever booster vaccination. The receptors here all came from a man aged 18 to 30 who received the YFV17D yellow fever vaccine.

In its sample, this clonotype was seen a few times. The rearrangement links TRBV28 to TRBJ1-5; D is uncertain. With 7 bases removed from V and 7 bases from J, the gap between germline ends came to 23 bases. The CDR3 totals 16 residues. CDR1 MDHEN and CDR2 SYDVKM come from the germline V gene. The CDR3 spells CASTSPGVEFAQPQHF. In nucleotides, the CDR3 is TGTGCCAGCACTTCACCCGGGGTCGAGTTCGCCCAGCCCCAGCATTTT.

This clonotype was seen only a few times. The V and J genes are TRBV7-9 and TRBJ2-1; 15 bases map to TRBD2. Germline V lookup: CDR1 SEHNR, CDR2 FQNEAQ (reference sequence). CDR3 size: 15 residues. With 4 bases clipped from V and 10 bases from J, the junction kept 5 bases outside the gene matches. CDR3 protein: CASSYGLAGGPEQFF. The CDR3 DNA reads TGTGCCAGCAGCTACGGACTAGCGGGGGGGCCCGAGCAGTTCTTC.

The chain couples TRBV12-5 to TRBJ1-1; no firm D call. The ends were cut back, 2 bases at V and 9 bases at J, with 10 bases in the middle. The germline CDR1 and CDR2 sequences are LGHNT and FRNRAP. The CDR3 totals 12 residues. The CDR3 nucleotides read TGTGCTAGTGGTTTGTTCACTACCCAAGCTTTCTTT. This encodes CASGLFTTQAFF.

V is TRBV14 and J is TRBJ2-3; TRBD1 matches at 11 bases. The CDR3 length is 16 residues. The germline V gene has CDR1 SGHDN and CDR2 FVKESK. Trimming at V came to 2 bases and at J to 3 bases, leaving 4 bases not matched to a gene. The CDR3 region is CASSQRDRGWTDTQYF. For the CDR3, the DNA is TGTGCCAGCAGCCAACGGGACAGGGGGTGGACAGATACGCAGTATTTT.

This chain links TRBV9 with TRBJ1-6; D remains unclear. The CDR3 is 15 residues long. V lost 0 bases and J lost 3, with 7 bases in between. Germline V gene lookup returns CDR1 SGDLS and CDR2 YYNGEE. The CDR3 protein is CASSVAKSYNSPLHF. DNA of the CDR3: TGTGCCAGCAGCGTAGCAAAGAGCTATAATTCACCCCTCCACTTT.

Only a few counts were recorded for this clonotype. The rearrangement joins TRBV2 to TRBJ2-3; a possible D gene is TRBD1 (6 bases). Trimming stripped 4 bases from V and 4 bases from J, with 9 bases between. The germline V gene has CDR1 SNHLY and CDR2 FYNNEI. The CDR3 length is 13 residues. CDR3 nucleotide sequence: TGTGCCAGCAGTGGGGACACTGCAGATACGCAGTATTTT. Its translation: CASSGDTADTQYF.

This chain joins TRBV7-2 and TRBJ1-1, with D possibly being TRBD1 (6 bases). Trimming stripped 6 bases from V and 1 base from J, with 15 bases between. CDR1 and CDR2 (germline): SGHTA, FQGNSA. CDR3 length: 15 residues. Here the CDR3 reads CASSFNRAGNTEAFF. The CDR3 nucleotides read TGTGCCAGCAGTTTTAACAGGGCCGGGAACACTGAAGCTTTCTTT.